The sample holds many counts of the clone carrying this T cell receptor beta chain. Its target is not known. The CDR3 runs 15 residues. Deletions cut 0 bases from V and 3 bases from J, with 10 bases between. The V gene's germline CDR1 is SGHRS and CDR2 YFSETQ. This record belongs to a study of read filtering for tumor transcriptome and immune sequencing. Overall study context: Per sample, TCR-region reads ranged about 4.05 to 11 million by IR-seq, roughly 75 to 1,400 by RNA-seq.

Study-wide results and caveats: Dropping single-read clonotypes raised IR-seq and RNA-seq shared-clonotype correlation.

From approximately 430 ng of RNA, a library with molecular barcoded alpha/delta and beta/gamma adaptors was made. From the reads, TCRdb called clonotypes with MiXCR, one entry per CDR3 protein. The sample lists 50,000 or so distinct CDR3 sequences, roughly an eighth occurring once. V gene TRBV5-1 combines with J gene TRBJ1-5, with D perhaps matching TRBD1 (5 bases). Source material: a population of CD138-negative cells sorted from bone marrow. This clonotype was obtained from a donor at least 40 years old with multiple myeloma. The CDR3 loop reads CASSLVGALNQPQHF. The CDR3 coding sequence is TGCGCCAGCAGCTTGGTCGGGGCTCTCAATCAGCCCCAGCATTTT.